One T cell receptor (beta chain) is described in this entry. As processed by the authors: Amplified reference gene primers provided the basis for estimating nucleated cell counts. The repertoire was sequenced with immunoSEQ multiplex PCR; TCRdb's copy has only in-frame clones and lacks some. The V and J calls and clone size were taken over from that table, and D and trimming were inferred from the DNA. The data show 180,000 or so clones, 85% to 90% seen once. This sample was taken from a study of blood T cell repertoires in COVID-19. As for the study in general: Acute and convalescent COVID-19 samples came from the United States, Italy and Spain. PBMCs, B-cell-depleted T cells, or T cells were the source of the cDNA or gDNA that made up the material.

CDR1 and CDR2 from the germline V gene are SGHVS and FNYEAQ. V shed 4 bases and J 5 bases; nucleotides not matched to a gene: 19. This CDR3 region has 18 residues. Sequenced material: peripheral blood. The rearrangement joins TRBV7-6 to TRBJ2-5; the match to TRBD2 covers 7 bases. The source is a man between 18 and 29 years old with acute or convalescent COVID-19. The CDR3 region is CASSSPRGGGPSRETQYF. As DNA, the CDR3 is TGTGCCAGCAGCTCACCACGGGGCGGGGGACCCTCCCGGGAGACCCAGTACTTC.